This T cell receptor (beta chain) was captured in a study of T cell responses to AZD1222 COVID-19 vaccine. Study-wide results and caveats: The donor cohort was predominantly white British with a female majority, and clonal diversity may have been underestimated.

Details on this clone: What it binds is unknown.

Sequencing used immunoSEQ multiplex PCR; TCRdb keeps in-frame clones, though not all of them. The table has some 96,000 clones, around 87% seen once; the top ten hold more than 3.5%. The CDR3 length is 17 residues. The V gene's germline CDR1 is PRHDT and CDR2 FYEKMQ (reference sequence). With 5 bases clipped from V and 2 bases from J, the junction kept 9 bases outside the gene matches. This chain links TRBV13 with TRBJ2-2; 9 positions agree with TRBD2. The sequenced sample was peripheral blood, obtained on day 0 of MenACWY control vaccination. The receptor was derived from an adult in good health. The CDR3 sequence is CASSPPTSGFNTGELFF. The CDR3 nucleotides are TGTGCCAGCAGCCCGCCAACTAGCGGGTTTAACACCGGGGAGCTGTTTTTT.